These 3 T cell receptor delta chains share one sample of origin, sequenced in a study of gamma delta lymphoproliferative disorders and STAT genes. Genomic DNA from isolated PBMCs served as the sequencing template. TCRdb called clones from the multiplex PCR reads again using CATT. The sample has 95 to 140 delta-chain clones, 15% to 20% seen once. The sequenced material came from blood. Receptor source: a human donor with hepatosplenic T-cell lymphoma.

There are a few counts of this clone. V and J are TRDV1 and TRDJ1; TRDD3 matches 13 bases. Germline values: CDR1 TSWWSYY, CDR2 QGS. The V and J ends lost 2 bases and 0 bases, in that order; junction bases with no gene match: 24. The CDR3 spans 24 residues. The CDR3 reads CALGEGGCLPTLILGDTYTDKLIF. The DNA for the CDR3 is TGTGCTCTTGGGGAAGGGGGTTGCCTTCCTACCCTTATACTGGGGGATACGTACACCGATAAACTCATCTTT.

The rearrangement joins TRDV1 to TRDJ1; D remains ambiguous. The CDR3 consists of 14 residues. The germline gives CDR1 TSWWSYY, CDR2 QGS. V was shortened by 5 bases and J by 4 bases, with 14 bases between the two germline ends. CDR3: CALGPGRSVDKLIF. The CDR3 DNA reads TGTGCTCTTGGGCCAGGGCGTTCTGTCGATAAACTCATCTTT.

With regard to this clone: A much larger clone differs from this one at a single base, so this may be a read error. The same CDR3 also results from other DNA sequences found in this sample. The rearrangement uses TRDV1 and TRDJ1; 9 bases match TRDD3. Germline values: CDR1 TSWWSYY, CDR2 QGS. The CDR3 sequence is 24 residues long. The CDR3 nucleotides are TGTGCTCTTGGGGACCCGTTCCTATTCACCCCCTTGGGGATACGAGTAGGGGGGACCGATAAACTCATCTTC. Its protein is CALGDPFLFTPLGIRVGGTDKLIF.